These 21 T cell receptor beta chains share one sample of origin, sequenced in a study of blood T cells in healthy people across ages. PCR was performed a second time for 7 to 11 cycles using a sample-barcoded 5' primer and a J-beta primer mix. TCRdb re-called the 5' RACE reads through MiXCR, storing one row per CDR3 protein. The sample records about 600,000 distinct CDR3 sequences, around 48% being singletons. The sample comprised blood. These receptors all come from an elderly man in good health.

The chain links TRBV20-1 to TRBJ2-1, with D perhaps matching TRBD2 (6 bases). Between the trimmed V and J ends, which lost 3 bases and 0 bases, there was a span of 12 bases. Germline V gene sequence: CDR1 DFQATT, CDR2 SNEGSKA (reference sequence). This CDR3 has 15 residues. This CDR3 is CSASGLLSSYNEQFF. CDR3 nucleotides: TGCAGTGCTAGCGGACTACTGAGCTCCTACAATGAGCAGTTCTTC.

V usage is TRBV30 and J usage is TRBJ2-3; no clear D gene. Germline V lookup: CDR1 GTSNPN, CDR2 SVGIG (reference sequence). Trimming removed 3 bases at V and 0 bases at J, with 13 bases between. This CDR3 region has 15 residues. CDR3 in amino acids: CAWSGFYRSTDTQYF. The DNA of the CDR3 is TGTGCCTGGAGCGGGTTCTATCGGAGCACAGATACGCAGTATTTT.

The V gene is TRBV20-1, the J gene TRBJ2-5, with D perhaps matching TRBD2 (6 bases). CDR1 DFQATT and CDR2 SNEGSKA come from the germline V gene (reference sequence). There are 17 residues in the CDR3. Trimming shortened V by 3 bases and J by 2 bases, and 22 bases separated the two germline ends. The CDR3 is CSASTLGGRSGQETQYF. For the CDR3, the DNA is TGCAGTGCTAGCACCTTGGGGGGTCGGTCTGGACAAGAGACCCAGTACTTC.

This clonotype appeared a few times. This chain joins TRBV28 and TRBJ2-7, with 7 bases that match TRBD1. This CDR3 spans 15 amino acids. Unmatched junction bases numbered 10, after V lost 4 bases and J lost 4 bases. CDR1 and CDR2 from the germline V gene are MDHEN and SYDVKM. Here the CDR3 reads CASSSRQGKGYEQYF. The CDR3 DNA sequence: TGTGCCAGCAGTTCACGACAGGGTAAGGGGTACGAGCAGTACTTC.

Many counts were recorded for this clonotype. CDR3 bases: TGCAGTGCTCGGCCCCTGACGCCGAGGGCCCCAGATACGCAGTATTTT. It codes for CSARPLTPRAPDTQYF. The chain carries TRBV20-1 and TRBJ2-3; tentative D call: TRBD2 (5 bases). Germline CDR1 DFQATT, CDR2 SNEGSKA (reference sequence). The CDR3 covers 16 residues. With 5 bases removed from V and 4 bases from J, the gap between germline ends came to 22 bases.

This clonotype came up many times. This chain links TRBV6-6 with TRBJ2-5, with 13 bases aligning to TRBD2. Germline CDR1 is MNHNY and CDR2 is SVGAGI (reference sequence). The CDR3 consists of 15 residues. V dropped 6 bases and J dropped 2; count of bases not matched to a gene: 3. CDR3 coding DNA: TGTGCCAGCAGCCGGACTAGCGGGGGTCAAGAGACCCAGTACTTC. Its protein product is CASSRTSGGQETQYF.

The V call is TRBV7-2, the J call TRBJ2-7; TRBD2 matches at 8 bases. Germline V gives CDR1 SGHTA, CDR2 FQGNSA. V lost 1 base, J lost 4 bases, and 6 bases stayed unmatched. The CDR3 extends over 15 amino acids. In DNA form, the CDR3 reads TGTGCCAGCAGCTTAGGGGCAGCGGGGGAATACGAGCAGTACTTC. It translates to CASSLGAAGEYEQYF.

V and J are TRBV3-1 and TRBJ2-7; D not certain. V dropped 1 base and J dropped 0 bases, with 13 bases sitting between them. CDR3 length equals 16 residues. Per germline, CDR1 LGHDT and CDR2 YNNKEL (reference sequence). This chain's CDR3 is CASSQGLRIHSYEQYF. In DNA, the CDR3 is TGTGCCAGCAGCCAAGGGTTACGGATACACTCCTACGAGCAGTACTTC.

The table lists this clonotype with many counts. This sequence joins TRBV5-1 and TRBJ2-7; D is perhaps TRBD1 or TRBD2 (6 bases each). Germline V lookup: CDR1 SGHRS, CDR2 YFSETQ. Trimming shortened V by 2 bases and J by 3 bases, and 12 bases separated the two germline ends. This CDR3 is built from 14 residues. CDR3 region: CASSLTGALYEQYF. In DNA form, the CDR3 reads TGCGCCAGCAGCTTAACGGGGGCCCTCTACGAGCAGTACTTC.

The chain couples TRBV29-1 to TRBJ1-4; 7 positions agree with TRBD1. CDR3 size: 14 residues. Unmatched junction bases numbered 2, after V lost 4 bases and J lost 0 bases. Looked up from germline, CDR1 is SQVTM and CDR2 is ANQGSEA. CDR3 DNA: TGCAGCGTTGGGACAGGAACAACTAATGAAAAACTGTTTTTT. Its protein is CSVGTGTTNEKLFF.

This sequence joins TRBV2 and TRBJ2-7; 9 bases line up with TRBD1. This CDR3 has 16 amino acids. Germline V gene lookup returns CDR1 SNHLY and CDR2 FYNNEI. The junction had 17 bases not matched to a gene; V was cut back by 6 bases and J by 8 bases. Here the CDR3 reads CASSPTVTDRGWQQYF. CDR3 bases: TGTGCCAGCAGCCCTACGGTAACGGACAGGGGTTGGCAGCAGTACTTC.

The V gene is TRBV7-3, the J gene TRBJ2-5; the D gene is possibly TRBD2 (7 bases). CDR1 and CDR2 (germline): SGHTA, FQGTGA. V lost 3 bases, J lost 11 bases, and 19 bases lay in between. This CDR3 is built from 14 residues. As DNA, the CDR3 is TGTGCCAGCAGCTTGGGGGGGGCCACAGATGCGCAGTACTTC. This translates into CASSLGGATDAQYF. Full variable domain (missing parts from reference TRBV7-3 and TRBJ2-5): GAGVSQTPSNKVTEKGKYVELRCDPISGHTALYWYRQSLGQGPEFLIYFQGTGAADDSGLPNDRFFAVRPEGSVSTLKIQRTERGDSAVYLCASSLGGATDAQYFGPGTRLLVL.

This clonotype was seen more than once but under ten times. DNA for the CDR3: TGCAGCGTTGAAGCGGTGGGGGCTCAGCAGTACTTC. Translation gives CSVEAVGAQQYF. The chain recombines TRBV29-1 with TRBJ2-7; tentative D call: TRBD1 (6 bases). Trimming removed 1 base at V and 8 bases at J, with 12 bases between. From germline, CDR1 is SQVTM and CDR2 ANQGSEA. This CDR3 has 12 residues.

V gene TRBV5-1 combines with J gene TRBJ2-5, with D perhaps assigned TRBD1 or TRBD2 (5 bases each). Matching the DNA end better, TRBJ2-7 makes the J call doubtful. Per germline, CDR1 SGHRS and CDR2 YFSETQ. This CDR3 has 14 amino acids. CDR3 sequence (DNA): TGCGCCAGCAGCTTGGGGTTTGGGGGACACGAGCAGTACTTC. Translated: CASSLGFGGHEQYF.

The V gene is TRBV7-9, the J gene TRBJ2-1, with TRBD2 as a possible D gene (5 bases). This CDR3 has 13 residues. Germline CDR1 reads SEHNR; CDR2 reads FQNEAQ (reference sequence). The V end was cut by 1 base, the J end by 10 bases, with 11 bases between. The DNA for the CDR3 is TGTGCCAGCAGCTTAGAAGTACGCGGGGAGCAGTTCTTC. Encoded protein: CASSLEVRGEQFF.

This clonotype was counted many times. The chain joins TRBV6-5 to TRBJ2-1; D gene uncertain. Trimming left V 0 bases short and J 7 bases short, with 19 bases between. Germline V gives CDR1 MNHEY, CDR2 SVGAGI. The CDR3 runs to 17 residues. The CDR3 reads CASSYSIAASTQNEQFF. The CDR3 DNA sequence: TGTGCCAGCAGTTACTCGATTGCCGCATCTACTCAGAATGAGCAGTTCTTC.

The CDR3 sequence is CASSFGGGQFF. Written as DNA, the CDR3 is TGCGCCAGCAGCTTCGGTGGAGGGCAGTTCTTC. The chain employs TRBV5-1 and TRBJ2-1; tentative D call: TRBD2 (5 bases). Germline V lookup: CDR1 SGHRS, CDR2 YFSETQ. This CDR3 has 11 residues. The V end lost 2 bases, the J end lost 12 bases, and 9 bases lay between the germline ends.

V usage is TRBV3-1 and J usage is TRBJ2-1; 14 bases agree with TRBD2. The J segment lost 7 bases and the V segment lost 2 bases, leaving 10 bases of the junction unmatched. The CDR3 spans 18 residues. Germline V gives CDR1 LGHDT, CDR2 YNNKEL (reference sequence). The CDR3 spells CASSQLLRGTSGSNEQFF. In DNA form, the CDR3 reads TGTGCCAGCAGCCAATTACTCCGGGGGACTAGCGGGAGTAATGAGCAGTTCTTC.

The rearrangement uses TRBV27 and TRBJ2-5; D possibly uses TRBD1 or TRBD2 (6 bases each). The J call may be faulty, since TRBJ2-7 better matches the DNA end. Germline V CDR1 and CDR2: MNHEY, SMNVEV (reference sequence). CDR3 length: 15 amino acids. CDR3 in amino acids: CASSLGRGPGNEQYF. The CDR3 nucleotides read TGTGCCAGCAGTTTGGGACGGGGGCCAGGGAACGAGCAGTACTTC.

Points on this clonotype: The junction shows a germline mismatch at one end, possibly a read error. This chain connects TRBV4-2 to TRBJ2-5; maybe TRBD1 (5 bases). CDR1 LGHNA and CDR2 YNFKEQ come from the germline V gene. This CDR3 spans 16 amino acids. CDR3 nucleotide sequence: TGTGCTAGCAGCCAAGGGGTCAGCGTTGGCCAAGAGACCCAGTACTTC. It specifies CASSQGVSVGQETQYF.

The gene calls are TRBV20-1 and TRBJ1-2; tentatively, D is TRBD1 (5 bases). The V gene lost 3 bases and the J gene lost 7 bases, with 12 bases spanning the gap. Germline CDR1 and CDR2: DFQATT and SNEGSKA (reference sequence). There are 12 residues in the CDR3. CDR3 bases: TGCAGTGCTAGGGGCCCGAGGGGTGGCTACACCTTC. Its protein product is CSARGPRGGYTF.